This is a list of T cell receptor beta chains from one sample in a study of post-analysis software for immune sequencing data. From the PCR reads, TCRdb called clonotypes with MiXCR, one entry per CDR3 protein. The sample yields roughly 800,000 distinct CDR3 sequences, about 53% seen once. Sequencing was performed on blood. Every receptor here comes from a girl aged 10-17 years with multiple sclerosis. Both conserved end residues are part of each CDR3. Each record gives: clone size, V gene, D gene, J gene, CDR3 protein, CDR3 DNA. D genes are given only for firm matches. Clone size appears in some rows only: once, few, many, or a class for an expanded clone.

size: .; V: TRBV20-1; D: TRBD1; J: TRBJ1-2; CDR3: CSAPRGENYGYTF; DNA: TGCAGTGCCCCCAGGGGGGAGAACTATGGCTACACCTTC
size: .; V: TRBV25-1; D: .; J: TRBJ2-7; CDR3: CASSGLSTSGYEQYF; DNA: TGTGCCAGCAGTGGTCTGTCCACCTCGGGATACGAGCAGTACTTC
size: few; V: TRBV20-1; D: .; J: TRBJ2-4; CDR3: CSARMGSTAKNIQYF; DNA: TGCAGTGCTAGAATGGGGTCGACAGCCAAAAACATTCAGTACTTC
size: .; V: TRBV18; D: .; J: TRBJ2-3; CDR3: CASSPRTGLGTDTQYF; DNA: TGTGCCAGCTCACCACGAACGGGACTTGGCACAGATACGCAGTATTTT
size: .; V: TRBV6-6; D: TRBD2; J: TRBJ2-1; CDR3: CASSYTSGRASEQFF; DNA: TGTGCCAGCAGTTACACTAGCGGGAGGGCTAGTGAGCAGTTCTTC
size: .; V: TRBV14; D: .; J: TRBJ2-1; CDR3: CASSQEQGWTEQFF; DNA: TGTGCCAGCAGCCAAGAACAGGGTTGGACTGAGCAGTTCTTC
size: .; V: TRBV12-3/TRBV12-4; D: .; J: TRBJ1-5; CDR3: CASSLGGHRSNQPQHF; DNA: TGTGCCAGCAGTTTAGGGGGACACCGAAGCAATCAGCCCCAGCATTTT
size: .; V: TRBV20-1; D: TRBD2; J: TRBJ2-7; CDR3: CSARVAGVRREQYF; DNA: TGCAGTGCTAGAGTAGCGGGGGTGCGTCGCGAGCAGTACTTC
size: .; V: TRBV5-1; D: TRBD2; J: TRBJ2-5; CDR3: CASNKNGGVDQETPYF; DNA: TGCGCCAGCAATAAAAACGGGGGGGTCGACCAAGAGACCCCGTACTTC
size: .; V: TRBV7-6; D: TRBD1; J: TRBJ2-7; CDR3: CASSLSQGDYEQYF; DNA: TGTGCCAGCAGCTTAAGCCAGGGGGACTACGAGCAGTACTTC
size: .; V: TRBV5-1; D: .; J: TRBJ2-1; CDR3: CASNAQRPRGDEQFF; DNA: TGCGCCAGCAACGCCCAACGGCCCCGCGGGGATGAGCAGTTCTTC
size: .; V: TRBV18; D: .; J: TRBJ2-5; CDR3: CASSPNAQETQYF; DNA: TGTGCCAGCTCACCAAACGCCCAAGAGACCCAGTACTTC
size: once; V: TRBV7-2; D: .; J: TRBJ2-1; CDR3: CASSLSKSNEQFF; DNA: TGTGCCAGCAGCTTATCGAAGAGCAATGAGCAGTTCTTC
size: .; V: TRBV13; D: TRBD1; J: TRBJ2-4; CDR3: CASSLYSTGQAKNIQYF; DNA: TGTGCCAGCAGCTTATATTCGACAGGGCAAGCCAAAAACATTCAGTACTTC
size: .; V: TRBV19; D: .; J: TRBJ1-1; CDR3: CASGAGGIGTEAFF; DNA: TGTGCCAGTGGGGCGGGAGGGATAGGAACTGAAGCTTTCTTT
size: .; V: TRBV3-1; D: TRBD2; J: TRBJ2-2; CDR3: CASSRSSGVNTGELFF; DNA: TGTGCCAGCAGCCGATCTAGCGGGGTCAACACCGGGGAGCTGTTTTTT
size: few; V: TRBV5-8; D: TRBD2; J: TRBJ2-1; CDR3: CASSLVLAGVNEQFF; DNA: TGTGCCAGCAGCTTGGTTCTAGCGGGAGTCAATGAGCAGTTCTTC
size: .; V: TRBV3-1; D: TRBD1; J: TRBJ2-1; CDR3: CASSQRGQYNEQFF; DNA: TGTGCCAGCAGCCAGAGGGGACAGTACAATGAGCAGTTCTTC
size: .; V: TRBV5-1; D: .; J: TRBJ1-2; CDR3: CASSFRSGDGYTF; DNA: TGCGCCAGCAGCTTCCGTTCGGGAGATGGCTACACCTTC
size: .; V: TRBV12-5; D: TRBD1; J: TRBJ1-5; CDR3: CASSDRADQPQHF; DNA: TGTGCTAGCTCGGACAGGGCAGATCAGCCCCAGCATTTT
size: .; V: TRBV5-1; D: TRBD2; J: TRBJ2-7; CDR3: CASSPRSWLAGGYEQYF; DNA: TGCGCCAGCAGCCCAAGATCGTGGCTAGCGGGGGGGTACGAGCAGTACTTC
size: once; V: TRBV24-1; D: .; J: TRBJ2-3; CDR3: CATSDATGKRDTQYF; DNA: TGTGCCACCAGTGACGCAACAGGGAAGAGAGATACGCAGTATTTT
size: .; V: TRBV7-9; D: TRBD2; J: TRBJ2-3; CDR3: CASRRGLAGGEDTQYF; DNA: TGTGCCAGCAGACGGGGACTAGCGGGGGGGGAAGATACGCAGTATTTT
size: once; V: TRBV29-1; D: TRBD1; J: TRBJ1-2; CDR3: CSVVWGDRGFGYTF; DNA: TGCAGCGTTGTTTGGGGGGACAGGGGATTTGGCTACACCTTC
size: .; V: TRBV29-1; D: .; J: TRBJ1-3; CDR3: CSVRKGGDGNTIYF; DNA: TGCAGCGTACGAAAGGGAGGGGACGGAAACACCATATATTTT
size: once; V: TRBV29-1; D: TRBD2; J: TRBJ2-7; CDR3: CSVEFPVTSGLYEQYF; DNA: TGCAGCGTTGAATTCCCAGTGACTAGCGGGCTTTACGAGCAGTACTTC
size: .; V: TRBV6-5; D: TRBD2; J: TRBJ2-5; CDR3: CASGGDERVPETQYF; DNA: TGTGCCAGCGGGGGGGATGAACGGGTCCCGGAGACCCAGTACTTC
size: .; V: TRBV20-1; D: TRBD2; J: TRBJ2-7; CDR3: CSATLAGELYEQYF; DNA: TGCAGTGCTACTCTAGCGGGAGAACTCTACGAGCAGTACTTC
size: .; V: TRBV7-3; D: TRBD1; J: TRBJ2-1; CDR3: CTSSSPGQINNEQFF; DNA: TGTACCAGCAGCTCACCGGGACAGATAAACAATGAGCAGTTCTTC
size: .; V: TRBV10-3; D: .; J: TRBJ2-3; CDR3: CAISGVANTDTQYF; DNA: TGTGCCATCAGTGGGGTAGCGAACACAGATACGCAGTATTTT
size: once; V: TRBV7-2; D: TRBD2; J: TRBJ2-7; CDR3: CASSLESGGAHEQYF; DNA: TGTGCCAGCAGCTTAGAAAGCGGGGGGGCCCACGAGCAGTACTTC
size: .; V: TRBV5-1; D: TRBD2; J: TRBJ2-3; CDR3: CASSWKRGFTDTQYF; DNA: TGCGCCAGCAGCTGGAAGCGGGGCTTCACAGATACGCAGTATTTT
size: .; V: TRBV5-1; D: .; J: TRBJ2-3; CDR3: CASSPEKRVGTDTQYF; DNA: TGCGCCAGCAGCCCGGAAAAGCGGGTTGGAACAGATACGCAGTATTTT
size: .; V: TRBV20-1; D: .; J: TRBJ1-1; CDR3: CSANRDYTEAFF; DNA: TGCAGTGCTAATAGAGATTACACTGAAGCTTTCTTT
size: .; V: TRBV7-9; D: .; J: TRBJ1-2; CDR3: CASSLAHRSGYTF; DNA: TGTGCCAGCAGCTTAGCGCATCGATCCGGCTACACCTTC
size: .; V: TRBV6-1; D: .; J: TRBJ2-1; CDR3: CASRPGLFNEQFF; DNA: TGTGCCAGCAGACCTGGACTATTCAATGAGCAGTTCTTC
size: .; V: TRBV7-9; D: .; J: TRBJ2-5; CDR3: CASSYPGGQQETQYF; DNA: TGTGCCAGCAGCTACCCCGGGGGGCAGCAAGAGACCCAGTACTTC
size: .; V: TRBV9; D: .; J: TRBJ2-3; CDR3: CASSVEPTSTDTQYF; DNA: TGTGCCAGCAGCGTAGAACCTACTAGCACAGATACGCAGTATTTT
size: .; V: TRBV5-1; D: TRBD1; J: TRBJ1-2; CDR3: CASSWDREPNYGYTF; DNA: TGCGCCAGCAGCTGGGACAGAGAACCCAACTATGGCTACACCTTC
size: .; V: TRBV27; D: .; J: TRBJ2-7; CDR3: CASNAGAPYEQYF; DNA: TGTGCCAGCAATGCCGGGGCCCCCTACGAGCAGTACTTC
size: once; V: TRBV6-5; D: TRBD2; J: TRBJ2-7; CDR3: CASSFGGLAGALGNYEQYF; DNA: TGTGCCAGCAGTTTCGGCGGGCTAGCGGGGGCCCTAGGGAACTACGAGCAGTACTTC
size: .; V: TRBV27; D: TRBD1; J: TRBJ1-6; CDR3: CASSLGQGAIYSPLHF; DNA: TGTGCCAGCAGTTTAGGGCAGGGGGCGATATATTCACCCCTCCACTTT